This T cell receptor (beta chain) was found in a study of blood T cell repertoires in COVID-19. Study-wide background: Material from acute and convalescent COVID-19 was sourced from the United States, Italy and Spain.

The table came from immunoSEQ multiplex PCR; TCRdb's copy has only in-frame clones and leaves some out. The sample lists roughly 70,000 clones, around 83% occurring once. With V trimmed by 5 bases and J by 3 bases, 12 bases remained unmatched. The CDR3 is 16 amino acids. The germline gives CDR1 MNHNY, CDR2 SVGAGI (reference sequence). The sample was peripheral blood. The chain joins TRBV6-6 to TRBJ2-7; 8 bases map to TRBD1. The sequence was collected from a man in his sixties or seventies with active COVID-19. The CDR3 nucleotides read TGTGCCAGCAGTCCCGCCCCCATCGGACAGGGCTACGAGCAGTACTTC. It specifies CASSPAPIGQGYEQYF.